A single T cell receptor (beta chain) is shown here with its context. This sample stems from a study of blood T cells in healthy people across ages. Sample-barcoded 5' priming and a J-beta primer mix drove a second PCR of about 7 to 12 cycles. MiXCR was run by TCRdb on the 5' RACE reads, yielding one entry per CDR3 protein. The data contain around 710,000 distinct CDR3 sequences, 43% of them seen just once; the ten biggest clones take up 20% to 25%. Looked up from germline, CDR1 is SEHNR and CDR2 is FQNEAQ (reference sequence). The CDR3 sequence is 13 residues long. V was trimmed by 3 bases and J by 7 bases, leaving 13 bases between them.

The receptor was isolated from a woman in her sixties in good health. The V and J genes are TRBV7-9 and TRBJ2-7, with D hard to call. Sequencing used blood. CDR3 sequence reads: CASSFGEYNEQYF. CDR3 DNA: TGTGCCAGCAGCTTCGGTGAATACAATGAGCAGTACTTC.